A selection of T cell receptor beta chains follows, all from one sample in a study of blood T cells in healthy people across ages. TCRdb called the 5' RACE reads again in MiXCR, with one record for every CDR3 protein. The sample comprises 1.5 million to 2 million distinct CDR3 sequences, roughly 30% of which are singletons, and around 7.7% rests with the top ten. The source material was blood. These receptors were collected from a woman in her twenties or thirties in good health. Both conserved end residues are part of each CDR3. The D gene is left open where the match is weak. Some rows mark clone size as missing; the rest say once, few, many or name a class of expanded clone.

clone_size	d_call	v_call	j_call	cdr3_aa	cdr3_nt
.	.	TRBV11-3	TRBJ2-1	CASSSGLHREQFF	TGTGCCAGCAGCTCGGGGCTTCACCGTGAGCAGTTCTTC
once	.	TRBV20-1	TRBJ1-5	CSAREREWNQPQHF	TGCAGTGCTAGAGAAAGAGAATGGAATCAGCCCCAGCATTTT
.	.	TRBV12-3/TRBV12-4	TRBJ1-4	CASSLGRTDKQEKLFF	TGTGCCAGCAGTTTAGGAAGGACCGATAAACAGGAAAAACTGTTTTTT
.	TRBD2	TRBV14	TRBJ2-3	CASSPSRSGGRSDTQYF	TGTGCCAGCAGCCCGTCCAGATCGGGGGGGCGTTCAGATACGCAGTATTTT
few	TRBD1	TRBV6-5	TRBJ1-1	CASKSGGTEAFF	TGTGCCAGCAAATCAGGGGGCACTGAAGCTTTCTTT
.	TRBD1	TRBV5-1	TRBJ1-6	CASSLVAGGGGSPLHF	TGCGCCAGCAGCTTGGTGGCAGGGGGCGGTGGCTCACCCCTCCACTTT
few	TRBD2	TRBV4-3	TRBJ2-2	CASSQVAGDRTGELFF	TGCGCCAGCAGCCAAGTAGCGGGAGACAGGACCGGGGAGCTGTTTTTT
few	TRBD1	TRBV15	TRBJ1-2	CATSIDRAYGYTF	TGTGCCACCAGCATTGACAGGGCCTATGGCTACACCTTC
few	.	TRBV20-1	TRBJ2-7	CSARLGTLDEQYF	TGCAGTGCTAGGTTAGGGACTCTCGACGAGCAGTACTTC
few	.	TRBV15	TRBJ1-2	CATSRRETTGDGYTF	TGTGCCACCAGCAGAAGAGAGACCACCGGGGACGGCTACACCTTC
many	.	TRBV6-7	TRBJ2-7	CASSLDWTPDSYEQYF	TGTGCCAGCAGTTTGGATTGGACACCCGACTCCTACGAGCAGTACTTC
few	.	TRBV5-6	TRBJ2-5	CASNPRGQETQYF	TGTGCCAGCAACCCCCGGGGGCAAGAGACCCAGTACTTC
few	.	TRBV2	TRBJ1-1	CASSLQDYTEAFF	TGTGCCAGCAGTCTCCAGGACTACACTGAGGCTTTCTTT
few	.	TRBV7-3	TRBJ2-3	CASSLTGVSRSTDTQYF	TGTGCCAGCAGCTTAACGGGCGTAAGCAGATCCACAGATACGCAGTATTTT
few	.	TRBV15	TRBJ2-3	CATSRDRGARDTQYF	TGTGCCACCAGCAGAGATCGGGGGGCTCGGGATACGCAGTATTTT
few	.	TRBV5-1	TRBJ1-1	CASSLELGGVGTEAFF	TGCGCCAGCAGCTTAGAGTTGGGGGGCGTTGGGACTGAAGCTTTCTTT
.	TRBD2	TRBV11-2	TRBJ2-7	CASSLGPGLAGVTQYF	TGTGCCAGCAGCTTAGGGCCGGGACTAGCGGGAGTAACCCAGTACTTC
many	.	TRBV4-1	TRBJ1-2	CASSHGTLQGYGYTF	TGCGCCAGCAGCCATGGGACGTTACAGGGCTATGGCTACACCTTC
.	.	TRBV28	TRBJ2-1	CASRPGVNRPYTQFF	TGTGCCAGCAGACCGGGAGTTAATAGACCGTATACGCAGTTCTTC
.	TRBD1	TRBV20-1	TRBJ2-7	CSAEGGGQGTDEQYF	TGCAGTGCTGAGGGCGGGGGACAGGGAACCGACGAGCAGTACTTC
.	.	TRBV5-1	TRBJ2-7	CASSLGEGSPYEQYF	TGCGCCAGCAGCTTGGGCGAGGGATCCCCCTACGAGCAGTACTTC
.	TRBD1	TRBV7-2	TRBJ1-2	CASSPTPTGSARGYTF	TGTGCCAGCAGCCCCACCCCGACAGGGAGCGCCCGTGGCTACACCTTC
.	.	TRBV28	TRBJ1-5	CASSFYLRRGNQPQHF	TGTGCCAGCAGTTTTTACCTCCGGCGGGGCAATCAGCCCCAGCATTTT
once	.	TRBV27	TRBJ2-7	CAADTNEQYF	TGTGCCGCCGATACAAACGAGCAGTACTTC
.	.	TRBV6-1	TRBJ2-3	CASSEPAAYPGTQYF	TGTGCCAGCAGTGAGCCGGCAGCCTACCCCGGTACGCAGTATTTT
many	.	TRBV12-5	TRBJ2-7	CASGPREQIYEQYF	TGTGCTAGTGGTCCTCGGGAACAGATTTACGAGCAGTACTTC
few	.	TRBV4-1	TRBJ1-1	CASSQAAGQGTEAFF	TGCGCCAGCAGCCAGGCGGCGGGGCAAGGCACTGAAGCTTTCTTT
.	.	TRBV7-2	TRBJ2-2	CASSLAHGTGELFF	TGTGCCAGCAGCTTAGCGCATGGAACCGGGGAGCTGTTTTTT